What follows describes a single TCR beta chain. Study processing details: Amplification of reference gene primers was used by the study to estimate nucleated cell counts. Only in-frame clones appear in the TCRdb table, and some are missing; sequencing was by immunoSEQ multiplex PCR. The V and J calls and the clone size are those of that table, but D and trimming were determined from the DNA. The sample lists some 74,000 clones, roughly 80% occurring once. This specimen comes from a study of blood T cell repertoires in COVID-19. Across the study: There were acute and convalescent COVID-19 samples, and they came from the United States, Italy and Spain. PBMCs, B-cell-depleted T cells, or T cells provided the cDNA or gDNA that made up the material.

Germline CDR1 is SGHTA and CDR2 is FQGNSA. J gave up 6 bases and V 6 bases, and 9 bases lay outside the gene matches. The CDR3 has 14 residues. V gene TRBV7-2 combines with J gene TRBJ2-7, with 9 nucleotides matching TRBD1. Material for sequencing was peripheral blood. This TCR was recovered from a woman over 75 with active or convalescent COVID-19. CDR3 coding DNA: TGTGCCAGCAGATCCGGGACAGGGACATCCGAGCAGTACTTC. It encodes CASRSGTGTSEQYF.